A selection of T cell receptor beta chains follows, all from one sample in a study of T cell responses to AZD1222 COVID-19 vaccine. The repertoire was sequenced with immunoSEQ multiplex PCR; TCRdb's copy has only in-frame clones and lacks some. Counted here are about 110,000 clones, approximately 87% occurring once; the ten biggest clones make up 5% to 6%. The sample consisted of peripheral blood, taken on day 0 of AZD1222 vaccination. The receptors shown here come from an adult in good health. The CDR3 runs from the conserved cysteine through the conserved F or W.

v_call,j_call,cdr3_aa
TRBV21-1,TRBJ2-3,CASSKWRDDSTDTQYF
TRBV3-1/TRBV3-2,TRBJ1-6,CASSQGLSSSPLHF
TRBV5-1,TRBJ1-1,CASSLGGPSTEAFF
TRBV11-2,TRBJ1-1,CASSLTWFGNTEAFF
TRBV29-1,TRBJ1-1,CSVANLRETEAFF
TRBV20-1,TRBJ1-1,CSAKGGTEAFF
TRBV4-2,TRBJ1-4,CASSPTEGGVEKLFF
TRBV10-3,TRBJ1-3,CAISESGHNGNTIYF
TRBV6-6,TRBJ1-2,CASSQKKQPGYTF
TRBV15,TRBJ2-5,CATSSRGRAGFQETQYF
TRBV11-1,TRBJ2-1,CASRPWGSGRGYEQFF
TRBV30,TRBJ2-7,CAWGTDSSYEQYF
TRBV10-1,TRBJ1-2,CASSSGQRPAGYGYTF
TRBV10-3,TRBJ2-7,CAISERSYEQYF
TRBV27,TRBJ2-2,CASSLRQGINTGELFF
TRBV27,TRBJ1-5,CASSLSGTVSLPQHF
TRBV3-1/TRBV3-2,TRBJ1-2,CASSQGTGDYGYTF